This T cell receptor (beta chain) was identified in a study of blood T cell repertoires in COVID-19. Study at large: Both acute and convalescent COVID-19 samples were obtained from the United States, Italy and Spain. T cells, B-cell-depleted T cells, or PBMCs provided the cDNA or gDNA that served as material.

Germline CDR1 MNHEY, CDR2 SMNVEV (reference sequence). The CDR3 has 13 residues. V was pared by 5 bases and J by 4 bases, with 11 bases between. In the authors' methods: Reference gene primer amplification in the assay estimated nucleated cell counts. Generated by immunoSEQ multiplex PCR, the TCRdb table keeps only in-frame clones and is missing some. Clone size and the V and J calls come from that table; the DNA yielded D and trimming. Here the sample spans roughly 200,000 clones, 82% being singletons. Sequenced material: PBMCs or T cells enriched from blood (not recorded which). The receptor was isolated from a woman between 55 and 75 years old with acute COVID-19. V and J are TRBV27 and TRBJ1-1; D remains unclear. Written as DNA, the CDR3 is TGTGCCAGCAGTGCGCTGGAGGGCACTGAAGCTTTCTTT. The encoded protein is CASSALEGTEAFF.